This T cell receptor gamma chain was found in a study of Vδ1+ human thymocytes. Concerning this clone: Its antigen is currently unknown.

The template was reverse-transcribed extracted RNA. The CDR3 regions were amplified by multiplex PCR from V-gene primers to a constant-region primer. TCRdb re-identified clones in the multiplex PCR reads via CATT. The sample lists 9,000 or so gamma-chain clones; around three fifths were seen once. Losses at the gene ends were 3 bases for V and 3 bases for J; bases not matched to a gene: 5. Germline V lookup: CDR1 EGSNGY, CDR2 YDSYNSKV. This CDR3 region has 13 residues. Findings and caveats of the study: Thymic TRG and TRD repertoires appeared highly polyclonal. Unlike peripheral blood Vdelta1+ controls, thymic delta-chain sequences included approximately 20% Vdelta2 and few Vdelta3. The authors advised highly purified populations and single-cell validation.

V usage is TRGV2 and J usage is TRGJ1 or TRGJ2. The J gene was missing in TCRdb and was found by matching the end of the DNA to germline. Sequenced: Vdelta1+ gamma-delta thymocytes from the thymus. Regarding subset: FACS-sorted CD3+ TCRalphabeta- TCRVdelta1+ TCRVdelta2- thymocytes. The receptor comes from a girl under three years old who had congenital heart surgery. In DNA form, the CDR3 reads TGTGCCACCTGGGACCGACTTTATTATAAGAAACTCTTT. Translating gives CATWDRLYYKKLF.